The rows below give T cell receptor beta chains drawn from one sample of a study of cytomegalovirus exposure and HLA in healthy donors. Libraries were prepared by immunoSEQ multiplex PCR; TCRdb keeps only in-frame clonotypes and omits some of them. The sample holds approximately 30,000 clones. Sequenced sample: PBMCs. These receptors were taken from a man aged 40-55 years in good health and CMV-seronegative. CDR3s include the opening cysteine and the closing phenylalanine or tryptophan. D genes are given only for firm matches. A clone size is listed for some rows: how often the clone was seen (once, few, many), or a class if it is expanded.

v_call	j_call	d_call	clone_size	cdr3_nt	cdr3_aa
TRBV7-9	TRBJ1-4	TRBD1	NA	TGTGCCAGCAGCACGACCGGGACAGAAAATGAAAAACTGTTTTTT	CASSTTGTENEKLFF
TRBV6-5	TRBJ1-5	NA	NA	TGTGCCAGCAGTTACTCCCCAGTTCAGCCCCAGCATTTT	CASSYSPVQPQHF
TRBV7-7	TRBJ2-7	TRBD1	NA	TGTGCCAGCAGTCTGGACAGGTCCTACGAGCAGTACTTC	CASSLDRSYEQYF
TRBV28	TRBJ2-7	NA	NA	TGTGCCAGCGGCCCCCCGGGACAACGGTGGCAGTACTTC	CASGPPGQRWQYF
TRBV6-4	TRBJ2-3	TRBD2	medium-sized	TGTGCCAGCAGTGACGGGACTAGCGGCACAGATACGCAGTATTTT	CASSDGTSGTDTQYF
TRBV6-5	TRBJ2-7	NA	NA	TGTGCCAGCAGCTCAGGGTCCTACGAGCAGTACTTC	CASSSGSYEQYF
TRBV6-5	TRBJ2-7	TRBD2	NA	TGTGCCAGCAAGGTAGCGGGGAGCTCCTACGAGCAGTACTTC	CASKVAGSSYEQYF
TRBV11-2	TRBJ2-5	NA	NA	TGTGCCAGCAGCCGCGACAGGAGAGAGACCCAGTACTTC	CASSRDRRETQYF
TRBV29-1	TRBJ2-3	TRBD1	NA	TGCAGCGCCCCCAGGGGGGATACGCAGTATTTT	CSAPRGDTQYF
TRBV9	TRBJ1-1	NA	NA	TGTGCCAGCAGCGGAGTCCCACCGGGGAACACTGAAGCTTTCTTT	CASSGVPPGNTEAFF
TRBV18	TRBJ1-5	NA	NA	TGTGCCAGCTCACCGGAGGGCCTAGGGCCCCAGCATTTT	CASSPEGLGPQHF
TRBV30	TRBJ2-7	NA	NA	TGTGCCTGGAGTGTGAGGGGAGGTGGGGCCTACGAGCAGTACTTC	CAWSVRGGGAYEQYF
TRBV7-3	TRBJ2-7	NA	NA	TGTGCCAGCAGCCCCGGGGGGCCCCTCGGGGCCGAGCAGTACTTC	CASSPGGPLGAEQYF
TRBV7-2	TRBJ2-7	TRBD2	NA	TGTGCCAGCAGCTTAGCTGGCGGGAGCTCCTACGAGCAGTACTTC	CASSLAGGSSYEQYF
TRBV7-7	TRBJ2-5	NA	NA	TGTGCCAGCCCCCAGAGCGGGCCGCTCCAAGAGACCCAGTACTTC	CASPQSGPLQETQYF
TRBV7-2	TRBJ2-1	NA	NA	TGTGCCAGCAGCTTAATCCGCGGAAGCTCCTACAATGAGCAGTTCTTC	CASSLIRGSSYNEQFF
TRBV5-1	TRBJ2-1	TRBD2	NA	TGCGCCAGCAGCGCCGTAGCGGGAGGGCCTCACAATGAGCAGTTCTTC	CASSAVAGGPHNEQFF
TRBV28	TRBJ1-2	NA	NA	TGTGCCAGCAGTTTATTGGACCCGGGGGAAGGGTATGGCTACACCTTC	CASSLLDPGEGYGYTF
TRBV7-6	TRBJ2-7	TRBD1	NA	TGTGCCAGCAGCTACCGGACAGGGGTGAAGTCCGAGCAGTACTTC	CASSYRTGVKSEQYF
TRBV20-1	TRBJ2-5	NA	NA	TGCAGTGCTGATTCATCGGAGACCCGGTACTTC	CSADSSETRYF
TRBV6-5	TRBJ2-1	TRBD2	NA	TGTGCCAGCAGGGGACTAGCGGACCGCAATGAGCAGTTCTTC	CASRGLADRNEQFF
TRBV30	TRBJ2-2	TRBD2	NA	TGTGCCTGGAGGCTCAGCGGGAGTGTGCGCACCGGGGAGCTGTTTTTT	CAWRLSGSVRTGELFF
TRBV30	TRBJ2-1	NA	NA	TGTGCCTGGACCCCAGGGGCAGGGAAGCAGTTCTTC	CAWTPGAGKQFF
TRBV6-1	TRBJ1-6	TRBD1	NA	TGTGCCAGCAGTGACCAGACCGGGACAGGGGATTCACCCCTCCACTTT	CASSDQTGTGDSPLHF
TRBV27	TRBJ1-2	TRBD1	NA	TGTGCCAGCAGTTCCGACAGGGTATCGGGTGGCTACACCTTC	CASSSDRVSGGYTF
TRBV5-6	TRBJ1-2	NA	NA	TGTGCCAGCAGCTTGAGGCAGGGTCCTTTTGGCTACACCTTC	CASSLRQGPFGYTF
TRBV6-5	TRBJ2-7	TRBD1	NA	TGTGCCAGCAGGGTGGGACAGGGGTCTTACGAGCAGTACTTC	CASRVGQGSYEQYF
TRBV27	TRBJ2-7	NA	NA	TGTGCCAGCAGCTGGGGGGGCGGCTCCTACGAGCAGTACTTC	CASSWGGGSYEQYF
TRBV10-3	TRBJ1-4	NA	NA	TGTGCCATCAGTGACTCCAATGAAAAACTGTTTTTT	CAISDSNEKLFF
TRBV7-2	TRBJ2-6	NA	NA	TGTGCCAGCAGCTTAGGGGGAGCTGGGGCCAACGTCCTGACTTTC	CASSLGGAGANVLTF
TRBV6-1	TRBJ1-5	NA	NA	TGTGCCAGCACTTGGAGGGGCGAGGGCAATCAGCCCCAGCATTTT	CASTWRGEGNQPQHF
TRBV9	TRBJ1-2	NA	NA	TGTGCCAGCAGCGTACAGACCGGGGATGGCTACACCTTC	CASSVQTGDGYTF
TRBV9	TRBJ2-5	NA	NA	TGTGCCAGCAGCGATCGGACTAGGGGGTCGACGGGCGAGACCCAGTACTTC	CASSDRTRGSTGETQYF
TRBV19	TRBJ1-5	NA	NA	TGTGCCAGTAGTATACTGGATACTAGTCAGCCCCAGCATTTT	CASSILDTSQPQHF
TRBV4-2	TRBJ1-2	NA	NA	TGTGCCAGCAGCCAAGATCTGGGGGCACAGGTTACCTATGGCTACACCTTC	CASSQDLGAQVTYGYTF
TRBV21-1	TRBJ2-7	NA	NA	TGTGCCAGCAGCAAACCTTGGTACGGAGGGCGGACCTACGAGCAGTACTTC	CASSKPWYGGRTYEQYF
TRBV18	TRBJ2-7	NA	NA	TGTGCCAGCTCACCACCGTCTCTCTCCTACGAGCAGTACTTC	CASSPPSLSYEQYF
TRBV4-3	TRBJ2-7	NA	NA	TGCGCCAGCAGCCAATCTATTGACGGGTACGAGCAGTACTTC	CASSQSIDGYEQYF
TRBV6-4	TRBJ2-1	TRBD1	NA	TGTGCCAGCAGTCCGCGTGAGGGGGCAAGCAATGAGCAGTTCTTC	CASSPREGASNEQFF
TRBV12-5	TRBJ2-3	NA	NA	TGTGCTAGTGGTTTGCATCTGGGGGCTGGCACAGATACGCAGTATTTT	CASGLHLGAGTDTQYF
TRBV25-1	TRBJ1-1	TRBD1	NA	TGTGCCAGCAGTGATACAGGGGGCAGGAGCACTGAAGCTTTCTTT	CASSDTGGRSTEAFF
TRBV5-1	TRBJ2-7	NA	NA	TGCGCCAGCAGCTTGGCACCCGACTATTACTACGAGCAGTACTTC	CASSLAPDYYYEQYF
TRBV10-3	TRBJ1-5	NA	NA	TGTGCCATCAGTGAGAAAGCGAGAGCAGGGGAGAATCAGCCCCAGCATTTT	CAISEKARAGENQPQHF
TRBV5-4	TRBJ2-2	TRBD2	NA	TGTGCCAGTGGGCGGGAGGGTATGGCCGGGGAGCTGTTTTTT	CASGREGMAGELFF
TRBV2	TRBJ2-1	NA	NA	TGTGCCAGCAGGGGGGACTCCCGAAATGAGCAGTTCTTC	CASRGDSRNEQFF
TRBV4-1	TRBJ2-4	NA	NA	TGCGCCAGCAGCCAAGCCGGGAGTGGGATAAACATTCAGTACTTC	CASSQAGSGINIQYF
TRBV6-6	TRBJ1-4	TRBD1	NA	TGTGCCAGCTCGGACAGGTTTAATGAAAAACTGTTTTTT	CASSDRFNEKLFF
TRBV6-1	TRBJ2-7	TRBD1	NA	TGTGCCAGCAGTGCCGGGACAGGGACCTACGAGCAGTACTTC	CASSAGTGTYEQYF
TRBV23-1	TRBJ2-7	NA	NA	TGCGCCAGCAGTCACAACGGGCAGTACTTC	CASSHNGQYF
TRBV6-5	TRBJ2-7	TRBD1	NA	TGTGCCAGCAGTTCCCCGGGACAGGGGGCTGTATACGAGCAGTACTTC	CASSSPGQGAVYEQYF